The TCR beta chain under discussion was sequenced for a study of spatial heterogeneity in lung cancer. Study context: For the average unique TCR and UMI combination, more than 9.5 occurrences appeared in raw reads.

This clonotype has only a few counts. Its antigen is not known. Noted time point: sample taken at primary tumor resection. Donation came from around 72 patients with untreated early-stage non-small cell lung cancer. Researchers sequenced whole RNA taken from tumor, nontumor lung or frozen PBMC without sorting. The J segment lost 5 bases and the V segment lost 7 bases, leaving 10 bases of the junction unmatched. CDR1 MDHEN and CDR2 SYDVKM come from the germline V gene. This CDR3 is 14 amino acids long. Study-wide results and caveats: Expanded alpha and beta TCR counts within tumors tracked tumor mutation counts.

The library protocol tagged each TCR cDNA with a unique molecular identifier. Each CDR3 protein gets one entry after TCRdb re-called the 5' RACE reads with MiXCR. Found here are about 29,000 distinct CDR3 sequences, around 7.5% of them singletons; the top ten hold more than 20%. This specimen was lung tumor tissue, taken at surgery. The genes are TRBV28 and TRBJ2-5; 7 nucleotides match TRBD1. The TCR originated in a male donor with early-stage non-small cell lung cancer. CDR3 in amino acids: CASTTGVQRETQYF. The CDR3 nucleotides read TGTGCCAGCACAACAGGGGTTCAGAGGGAGACCCAGTACTTC.